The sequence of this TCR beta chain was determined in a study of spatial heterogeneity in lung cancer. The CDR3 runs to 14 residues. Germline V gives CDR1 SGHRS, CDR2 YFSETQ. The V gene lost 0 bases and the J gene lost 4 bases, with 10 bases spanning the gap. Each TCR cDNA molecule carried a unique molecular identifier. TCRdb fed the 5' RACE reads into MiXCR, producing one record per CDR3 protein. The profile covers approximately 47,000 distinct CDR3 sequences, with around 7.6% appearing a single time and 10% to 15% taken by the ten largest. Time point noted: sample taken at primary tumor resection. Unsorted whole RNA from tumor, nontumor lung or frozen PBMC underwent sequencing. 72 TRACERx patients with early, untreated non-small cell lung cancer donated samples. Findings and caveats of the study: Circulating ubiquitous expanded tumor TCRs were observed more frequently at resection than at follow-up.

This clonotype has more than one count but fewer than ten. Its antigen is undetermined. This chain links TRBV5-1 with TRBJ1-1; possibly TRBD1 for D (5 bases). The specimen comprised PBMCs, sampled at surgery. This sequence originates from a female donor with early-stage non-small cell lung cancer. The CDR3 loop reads CASSLVTGGTEAFF. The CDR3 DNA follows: TGCGCCAGCAGCTTGGTCACCGGGGGCACTGAAGCTTTCTTT.